This TCR beta chain derives from a study of blood T cell repertoires in COVID-19. Overall study context: Sites across the United States, Italy and Spain contributed samples from acute and convalescent COVID-19. In each case, the material was cDNA or gDNA derived from T cells, B-cell-depleted T cells, or PBMCs.

As originally analysed: For nucleated cells, counts were estimated from reference gene primer amplification. Sequencing used immunoSEQ multiplex PCR; TCRdb keeps in-frame clones, though not all of them. V and J calls and clone size are copied from that table; D and trimming were computed from the DNA. This sample has about 360,000 clones, with 81% found just once. Germline V lookup: CDR1 MNHEY, CDR2 SVGAGI. The V and J ends lost 2 bases and 11 bases, in that order; junction bases with no gene match: 5. The length of the CDR3 is 14 residues. Sequencing was done on a sample of peripheral blood. The receptor's source is a human donor with acute or convalescent COVID-19. The donor label of this sample is uncertain. The J gene is TRBJ1-6, the V gene TRBV6-5, with 8 bases matching TRBD1. DNA of the CDR3: TGTGCCAGCAGTTACGCAGGGGGCATGGCACCCCTCCACTTT. This gives the protein CASSYAGGMAPLHF.